The clone carrying this T cell receptor (beta chain) was counted at least ten times. In germline, CDR1 is LGHDT, CDR2 YNNKEL (reference sequence). The CDR3 runs 16 residues. Trimming took off 1 base at V and 0 bases at J, with 12 bases between the two ends. The time point denotes: after trial treatment. The sample's treatment: LDRT plus nivolumab, ipilimumab, low-dose cyclophosphamide and aspirin (RACIN trial). The treatment that donors received included nivolumab, ipilimumab, aspirin, low-dose cyclophosphamide and low-dose radiotherapy. These data are taken from a study of low-dose radiotherapy and immunotherapy resistance in tumors. Turning to the study itself: Cohort 1 was treated with 0.5 Gy per fraction at 2-week intervals, amounting to 6.5 Gy overall. Every two weeks patients got nivolumab 240 mg flat dose, plus ipilimumab 1 mg/kg every six weeks, intravenously. Aspirin was administered orally at 300 mg daily for four cycles, commencing on cycle 1 day 1.

Alpha- and beta-chain coverage of first-strand cDNA came from TRAV- and TRBV-specific primers. An approximately 19-cycle PCR with a constant-region primer and V-primer adapter amplified TCRs. TCRdb independently ran MiXCR on the reads; one entry per CDR3 protein. The data show roughly 40,000 distinct CDR3 sequences, 20% to 25% seen once. The origin of this receptor is a male donor with prostate cancer. The rearrangement joins TRBV3-1 to TRBJ1-2, with D maybe TRBD1 (6 bases). Sequencing used PBMCs, obtained after low-dose radiotherapy plus immunotherapy. CDR3 nucleotides: TGTGCCAGCAGCCAAGGGACAGCCAGACCTAACTATGGCTACACCTTC. Amino acid sequence: CASSQGTARPNYGYTF.